This TCR beta chain was found in a study of Graves' ophthalmopathy and Graves' hyperthyroidism (dated by TCRdb to the late 2010s). Concerning the study at large: Peripheral blood samples were taken at the time of initial diagnosis, before any treatment was given. The study used TCR beta repertoire signatures to distinguish Graves' ophthalmopathy from Graves' hyperthyroidism and to predict progression to ophthalmopathy. In total, under 150 blood samples were TCR-sequenced: approximately 40 ophthalmopathy, 75 hyperthyroidism and approximately 17 hyperthyroidism-to-ophthalmopathy patients. To explore V-J signatures that distinguish ophthalmopathy from hyperthyroidism, a discovery set of 100 patients was enrolled, made up of 40 to 45 with ophthalmopathy and 57 with stable hyperthyroidism. The independent validation cohort included 18 hyperthyroidism patients plus 17 patients who later progressed from hyperthyroidism to ophthalmopathy. In roughly 6 hyperthyroidism patients, T-cell repertoires of thyroid tissue and blood were compared. After sampling, hyperthyroidism patients received methimazole starting at 30 mg daily, and ophthalmopathy patients received high-dose intravenous methylprednisolone. The 100 or so discovery patients were randomly split 7:3 into training and test sets.

Overall study results and their limits: No statistical method was used to predetermine the sample size, and group allocation was not hidden from the investigators. In cross-validation, the 13-signature model distinguished ophthalmopathy from stable hyperthyroidism with around 90% sensitivity and about 81% specificity, while in the test set the corresponding values were about 80% and 75%. Most of the expanded thyroid clonotypes with a frequency above 0.001 were also detected in blood, and it was suggested that the thyroid immune response may be reflected by blood repertoires. In validation, the model predicted ophthalmopathy progression with 70.59% sensitivity and approximately 72% specificity; some twelve predicted patients were CT-confirmed with GO in a median of around 6 months.

Ophthalmopathy patients had moderately to severely active disease, Clinical Activity Score of at least 3, NOSPECS grade of at least 4, and disease duration under 3 months. Patients with other autoimmune diseases, uncontrolled infections, pregnancy or lactation were excluded from the study. Clinical symptoms, serum thyroxine, TRAb, thyroid ultrasound and orbital computed tomography were used for diagnosis. PBMCs were isolated from approximately 10 ml of fresh peripheral blood by Ficoll-Paque density gradient centrifugation. Trizol reagent was used to extract the total RNA, and its quality was then checked on an Agilent 2100 Bioanalyzer. Remarks on this clonotype: The antigen it binds to is not known. Nothing much larger sits one base from this clone, and base qualities are not available.

Via the germline V gene, CDR1 is MNHEY and CDR2 SVGAGI. After removal of 5 bases from V and 2 bases from J, the junction retains 8 bases not matched to a gene. The CDR3, from cysteine to phenylalanine, totals 16 residues. Only CDR3 DNA remains: 48 bases, in frame from the first base. For repertoire sequencing, TCR beta CDR3 regions were amplified from RNA transcripts. A first-round RT-PCR used HTBI primers with the Qiagen OneStep RT-PCR kit, followed by a second-round multiplex PCR, size selection and purification. Libraries were sequenced paired-end with 100 bp reads on an Illumina HiSeq2000. The authors processed their data as follows. SOAPnuke was used to process the reads, throwing out any read that had adapters, had uncalled bases, had a mean Phred below 15, or lacked an exact constant-primer or identifier match. COPE v1.2.5 was used to merge high-quality paired reads. Each unique nucleotide sequence was treated as a clonotype, and MiTCR v1.1 was used to align the clonotypes to the IMGT TRB V, D and J references. Only V-J combinations with frequency above 0.0001 were analysed, covering more than 99% of repertoires. A TCR clonal expansion and chaos score per V-J combination was defined as the ratio of F50 clonal expansion to chaos observed in the TCRdist matrix. Welch's t-statistics and random forest were used to reduce features to about a dozen V-J combinations, which were fed into a naive Bayes classifier. The Morisita-Horn index was used to measure how similar the thyroid and blood repertoires were. In-frame beta chains were kept once TCRdb had trimmed the public reads at Q25 with fastp and called clones with MiXCR. Each CDR3 protein appears once, grouped with its most common genes and DNA. The V and J calls come from TCRdb's annotation, not from the publication. The sample profile shows roughly 500,000 distinct CDR3 sequences; 14% of them were found once. The top ten clonotypes cover approximately 9.8% of the sample.

This receptor chain uses TRBV6-5 and TRBJ1-1; the central 10 bases match TRBD1. The receptor was isolated from a woman aged 30 to 39 with Graves' ophthalmopathy. Donor details come from another sample of the same person, matched by shared clones. The sample consisted of blood. The nucleotide sequence reads as follows: TGTGCCAGCAGTAACCGGGACAGGGGCGCTAACACTGAAGCTTTCTTT. This gives the protein CASSNRDRGANTEAFF.